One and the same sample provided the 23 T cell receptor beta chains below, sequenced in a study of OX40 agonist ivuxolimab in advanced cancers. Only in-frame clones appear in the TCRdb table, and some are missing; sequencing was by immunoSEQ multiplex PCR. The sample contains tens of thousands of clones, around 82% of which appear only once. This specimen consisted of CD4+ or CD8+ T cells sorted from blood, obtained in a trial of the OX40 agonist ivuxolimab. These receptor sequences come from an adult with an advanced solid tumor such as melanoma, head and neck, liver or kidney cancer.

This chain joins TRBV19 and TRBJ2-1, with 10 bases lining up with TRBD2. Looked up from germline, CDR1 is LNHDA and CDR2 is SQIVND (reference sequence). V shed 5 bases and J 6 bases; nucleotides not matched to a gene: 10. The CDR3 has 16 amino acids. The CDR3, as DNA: TGTGCCAGTAGTCCCCTAGCGGGAGAATATGGCAATGAGCAGTTCTTC. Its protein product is CASSPLAGEYGNEQFF.

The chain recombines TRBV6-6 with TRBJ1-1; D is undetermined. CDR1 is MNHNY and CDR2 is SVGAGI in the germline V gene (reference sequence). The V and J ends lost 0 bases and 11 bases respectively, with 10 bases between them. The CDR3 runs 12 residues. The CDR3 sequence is CASSYSREGAFF. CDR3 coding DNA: TGTGCCAGCAGTTACTCTCGGGAGGGTGCTTTCTTT.

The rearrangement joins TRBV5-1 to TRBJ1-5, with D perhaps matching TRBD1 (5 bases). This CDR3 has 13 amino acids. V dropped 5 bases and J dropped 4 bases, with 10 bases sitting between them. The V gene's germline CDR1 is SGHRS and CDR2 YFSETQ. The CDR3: CASRGDENQPQHF. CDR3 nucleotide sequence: TGCGCCAGCAGGGGGGACGAGAATCAGCCCCAGCATTTT.

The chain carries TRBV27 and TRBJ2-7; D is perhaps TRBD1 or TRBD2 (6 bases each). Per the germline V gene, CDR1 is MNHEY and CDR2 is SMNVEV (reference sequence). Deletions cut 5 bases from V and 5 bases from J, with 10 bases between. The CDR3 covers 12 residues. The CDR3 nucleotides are TGTGCCAGCAGTCCCCGGGGGCACGAGCAGTACTTC. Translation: CASSPRGHEQYF.

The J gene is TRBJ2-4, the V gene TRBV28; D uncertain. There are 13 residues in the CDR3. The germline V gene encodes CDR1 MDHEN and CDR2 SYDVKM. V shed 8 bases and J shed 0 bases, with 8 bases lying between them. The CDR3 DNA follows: TGTGCCAGCCAAAACTTAGCCAAAAACATTCAGTACTTC. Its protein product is CASQNLAKNIQYF. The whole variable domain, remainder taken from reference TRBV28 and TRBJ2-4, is DVKVTQSSRYLVKRTGEKVFLECVQDMDHENMFWYRQDPGLGLRLIYFSYDVKMKEKGDIPEGYSVSREKKERFSLILESASTNQTSMYLCASQNLAKNIQYFGAGTRLSVL.

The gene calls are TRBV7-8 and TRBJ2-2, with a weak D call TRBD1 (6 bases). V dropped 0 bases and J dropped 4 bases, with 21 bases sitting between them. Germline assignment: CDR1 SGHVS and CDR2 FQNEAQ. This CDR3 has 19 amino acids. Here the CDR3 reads CASSLARSGTPRGTGELFF. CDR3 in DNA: TGTGCCAGCAGCTTAGCGCGGTCCGGGACACCGCGAGGCACCGGGGAGCTGTTTTTT.

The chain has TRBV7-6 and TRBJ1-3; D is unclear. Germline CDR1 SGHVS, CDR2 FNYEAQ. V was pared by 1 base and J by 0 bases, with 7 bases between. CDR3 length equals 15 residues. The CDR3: CASSLVGGSGNTIYF. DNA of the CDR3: TGTGCCAGCAGCTTAGTTGGTGGCTCTGGAAACACCATATATTTT. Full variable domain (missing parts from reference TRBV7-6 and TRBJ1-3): GAGVSQSPRYKVTKRGQDVALRCDPISGHVSLYWYRQALGQGPEFLTYFNYEAQQDKSGLPNDRFSAERPEGSISTLTIQRTEQRDSAMYRCASSLVGGSGNTIYFGEGSWLTVV.

CDR3 in DNA: TGCAGCGTTGAGAGCGGGGCAGATAGCAGCTACGAGCAGTACTTC. Encoded protein: CSVESGADSSYEQYF. The V gene is TRBV29-1, the J gene TRBJ2-7; 7 nucleotides agree with TRBD2. The V gene's germline CDR1 is SQVTM and CDR2 ANQGSEA. The CDR3 totals 15 residues. The J segment lost 3 bases and the V segment lost 3 bases, leaving 11 bases of the junction unmatched.

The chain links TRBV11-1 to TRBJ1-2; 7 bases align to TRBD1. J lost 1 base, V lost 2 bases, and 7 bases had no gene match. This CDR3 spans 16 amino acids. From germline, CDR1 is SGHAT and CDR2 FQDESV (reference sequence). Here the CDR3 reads CASSLTGDSINYGYTF. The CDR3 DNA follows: TGTGCCAGCAGCTTAACTGGGGACAGCATTAACTATGGCTACACCTTC.

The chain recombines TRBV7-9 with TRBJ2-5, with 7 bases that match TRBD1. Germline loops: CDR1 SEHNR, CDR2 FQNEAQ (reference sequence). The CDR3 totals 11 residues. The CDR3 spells CATTGVETQYF. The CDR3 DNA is TGTGCAACCACAGGGGTTGAGACCCAGTACTTC.

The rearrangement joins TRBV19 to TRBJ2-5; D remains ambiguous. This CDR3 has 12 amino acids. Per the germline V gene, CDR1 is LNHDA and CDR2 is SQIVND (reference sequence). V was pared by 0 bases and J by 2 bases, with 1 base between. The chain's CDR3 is CASSIDQETQYF. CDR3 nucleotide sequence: TGTGCCAGTAGTATAGATCAAGAGACCCAGTACTTC.

CDR3 nucleotide sequence: TGTGCCAGCAGCGAACCGGTTGTTGATACGCAGTATTTT. It is translated as CASSEPVVDTQYF. The V call is TRBV7-9, the J call TRBJ2-3; D is uncertain. There are 13 residues in the CDR3. The V end was cut by 5 bases, the J end by 6 bases, with 12 bases between. Germline assignment: CDR1 SEHNR and CDR2 FQNEAQ (reference sequence). Drawing the rest from reference TRBV7-9 and TRBJ2-3, the complete variable domain is DTGVSQNPRHKITKRGQNVTFRCDPISEHNRLYWYRQTLGQGPEFLTYFQNEAQLEKSRLLSDRFSAERPKGSFSTLEIQRTEQGDSAMYLCASSEPVVDTQYFGPGTRLTVL.

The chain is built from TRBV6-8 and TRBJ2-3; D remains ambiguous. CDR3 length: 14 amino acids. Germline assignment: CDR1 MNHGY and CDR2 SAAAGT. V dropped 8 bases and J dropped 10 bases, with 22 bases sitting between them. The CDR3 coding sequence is TGTGCCAGCCGGCCGGGTACCTGGTGCTTGTCGCAGTATTTT. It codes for CASRPGTWCLSQYF.

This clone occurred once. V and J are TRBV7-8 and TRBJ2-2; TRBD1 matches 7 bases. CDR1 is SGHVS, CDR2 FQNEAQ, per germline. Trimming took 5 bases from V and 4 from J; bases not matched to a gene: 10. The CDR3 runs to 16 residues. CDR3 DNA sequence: TGTGCCAGCAGCCTCTACGGACAGGCGAGCACCGGGGAGCTGTTTTTT. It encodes CASSLYGQASTGELFF.

CDR3 nucleotide sequence: TGTGCCAGTAGTTCATCGATCCAAGAGACCCAGTACTTC. As protein: CASSSSIQETQYF. The V call is TRBV19, the J call TRBJ2-5; D unclear. This CDR3 contains 13 residues. Trimming cost V 5 bases and J 1 base, with 8 bases left between them. Germline V gives CDR1 LNHDA, CDR2 SQIVND (reference sequence).

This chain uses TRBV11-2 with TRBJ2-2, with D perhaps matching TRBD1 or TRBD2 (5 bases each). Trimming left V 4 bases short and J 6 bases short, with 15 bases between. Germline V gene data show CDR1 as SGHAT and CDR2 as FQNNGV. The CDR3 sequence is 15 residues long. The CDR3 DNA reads TGTGCCAGCAGCTCCCGGGACCGTTTGGCCGGGGAGCTGTTTTTT. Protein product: CASSSRDRLAGELFF.

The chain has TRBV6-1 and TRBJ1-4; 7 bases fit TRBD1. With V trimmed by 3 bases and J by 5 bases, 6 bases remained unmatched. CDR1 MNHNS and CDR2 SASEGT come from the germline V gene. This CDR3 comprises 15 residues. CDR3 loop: CASSERGQINEKLFF. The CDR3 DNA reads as TGTGCCAGCAGTGAGAGGGGACAGATCAATGAAAAACTGTTTTTT.

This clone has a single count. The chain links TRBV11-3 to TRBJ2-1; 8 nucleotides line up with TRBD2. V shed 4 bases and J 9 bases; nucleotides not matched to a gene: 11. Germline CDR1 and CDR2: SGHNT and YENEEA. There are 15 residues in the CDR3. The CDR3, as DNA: TGTGCCAGCAGCTACCCAAGCGGGAGCAGGGTTGAGCAGTTCTTC. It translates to CASSYPSGSRVEQFF. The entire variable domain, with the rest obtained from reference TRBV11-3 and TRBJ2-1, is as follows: EAGVVQSPRYKIIEKKQPVAFWCNPISGHNTLYWYLQNLGQGPELLIRYENEEAVDDSQLPKDRFSAERLKGVDSTLKIQPAELGDSAVYLCASSYPSGSRVEQFFGPGTRLTVL.

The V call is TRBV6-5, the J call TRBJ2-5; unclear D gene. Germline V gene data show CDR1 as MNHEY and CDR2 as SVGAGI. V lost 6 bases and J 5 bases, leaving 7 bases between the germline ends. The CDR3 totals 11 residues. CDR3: CASRAGETQYF. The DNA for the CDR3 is TGTGCCAGCAGGGCCGGGGAGACCCAGTACTTC.

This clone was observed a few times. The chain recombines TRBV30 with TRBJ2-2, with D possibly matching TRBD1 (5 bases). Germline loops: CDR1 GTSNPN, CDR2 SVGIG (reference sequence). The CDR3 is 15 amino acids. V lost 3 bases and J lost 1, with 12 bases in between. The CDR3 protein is CAWRELDRNTGELFF. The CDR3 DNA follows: TGTGCCTGGAGAGAACTTGACAGGAACACCGGGGAGCTGTTTTTT.

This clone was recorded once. The CDR3 is CASSSLAVSYNEQFF. CDR3 bases: TGTGCCAGTAGTTCGCTAGCGGTGTCCTACAATGAGCAGTTCTTC. This chain joins TRBV19 and TRBJ2-1, with TRBD2 identical over 7 bases. Germline V gene data show CDR1 as LNHDA and CDR2 as SQIVND (reference sequence). The CDR3 runs to 15 residues. The junction had 5 bases not matched to a gene; V was cut back by 5 bases and J by 1 base.

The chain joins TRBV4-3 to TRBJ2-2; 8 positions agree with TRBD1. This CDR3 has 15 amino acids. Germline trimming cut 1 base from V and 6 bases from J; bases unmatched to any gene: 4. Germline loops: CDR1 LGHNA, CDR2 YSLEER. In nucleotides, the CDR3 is TGCGCCAGCAGCCAAGTCCAGGGGGCCCCCGGGGAGCTGTTTTTT. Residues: CASSQVQGAPGELFF.

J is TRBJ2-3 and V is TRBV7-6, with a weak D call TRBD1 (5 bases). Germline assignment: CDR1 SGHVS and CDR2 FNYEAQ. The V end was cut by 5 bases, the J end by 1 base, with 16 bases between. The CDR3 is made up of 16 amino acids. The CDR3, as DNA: TGTGCCAGCAGCCCCCCTTATTGGGGCGGCACAGATACGCAGTATTTT. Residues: CASSPPYWGGTDTQYF.